This T cell receptor (beta chain) was documented in a study of CD8+ T cells in alopecia areata. About the study: Treated individuals took tofacitinib by mouth, 5 to 10 mg twice daily. Dosing with tofacitinib proceeded for 6 to 18 months, followed by 6 months off drug. Study-wide results and caveats: Scalp sample sequencing also detects resident alphabeta T cells of normal skin. Lesional scalp, especially alopecia totalis/universalis, showed higher clonality than normal scalp.

Germline lookup yields CDR1 SGHVS and CDR2 FQNEAQ. Trimming shortened V by 2 bases and J by 2 bases, and 1 base separated the two germline ends. The CDR3 spans 13 residues. Sequencing templates came from extracted RNA that was reverse transcribed into cDNA. TCRdb's copy holds only in-frame clones and misses some; the assay was immunoSEQ multiplex PCR. The repertoire holds roughly 200,000 clones, with 63% as singletons. Notes on this clone: What it binds is unknown.

The V call is TRBV7-8, the J call TRBJ2-6; D is unresolved. This receptor was identified in a human donor with alopecia areata. The sample here was CD4+ T cells sorted from blood, taken at week 0. CDR3 in amino acids: CASSLTGANVLTF. The CDR3 nucleotides read TGTGCCAGCAGCTTAACTGGGGCCAACGTCCTGACTTTC.